This T cell receptor (beta chain) was captured in a study of early T cells in non-severe SARS-CoV-2 infection. On the study more broadly: Investigators sequenced bulk RNA drawn from unsorted whole blood, and chains remained unpaired. Study observations and caveats: Anti-spike CD8 specificities were favored by VDJdb matching, whose results missed private and CD4 specificities.

Individual cDNA molecules received unique molecular identifiers during library preparation. MiXCR was run by TCRdb on the 5' RACE reads, yielding one entry per CDR3 protein. There are about 87,000 distinct CDR3 sequences in the sample; 13% to 15% occur only once, and roughly 6% lies in the top ten. In germline, CDR1 is SGDLS, CDR2 YYNGEE. Trimming pared 5 bases from V and 1 base from J, leaving 15 bases between. This CDR3 is built from 15 residues. This clonotype was observed a handful of times. Its antigen remains unknown. The receptor was isolated from an adult who was a healthcare worker with PCR-confirmed SARS-CoV-2 infection or an uninfected control (not recorded which). The gene calls are TRBV9 and TRBJ1-1; D is perhaps TRBD1 (6 bases). The sequenced sample was whole blood. CDR3 bases: TGTGCCAGCAGTAAAGGGGCAGGGGCGAACACTGAAGCTTTCTTT. The encoded protein is CASSKGAGANTEAFF.